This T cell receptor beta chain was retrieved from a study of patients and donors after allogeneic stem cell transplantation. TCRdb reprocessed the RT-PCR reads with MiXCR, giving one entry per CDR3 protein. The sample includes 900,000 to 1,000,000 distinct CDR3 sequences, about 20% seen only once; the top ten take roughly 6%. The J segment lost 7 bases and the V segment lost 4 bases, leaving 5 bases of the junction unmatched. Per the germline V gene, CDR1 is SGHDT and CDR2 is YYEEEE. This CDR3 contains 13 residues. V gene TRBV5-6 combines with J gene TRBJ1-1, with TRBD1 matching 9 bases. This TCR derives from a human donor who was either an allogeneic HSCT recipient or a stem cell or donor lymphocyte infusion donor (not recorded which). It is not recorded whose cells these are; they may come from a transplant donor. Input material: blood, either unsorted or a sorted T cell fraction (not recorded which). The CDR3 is CASSTDRGLEAFF. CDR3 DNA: TGTGCCAGCAGCACGGACAGGGGCCTTGAAGCTTTCTTT.